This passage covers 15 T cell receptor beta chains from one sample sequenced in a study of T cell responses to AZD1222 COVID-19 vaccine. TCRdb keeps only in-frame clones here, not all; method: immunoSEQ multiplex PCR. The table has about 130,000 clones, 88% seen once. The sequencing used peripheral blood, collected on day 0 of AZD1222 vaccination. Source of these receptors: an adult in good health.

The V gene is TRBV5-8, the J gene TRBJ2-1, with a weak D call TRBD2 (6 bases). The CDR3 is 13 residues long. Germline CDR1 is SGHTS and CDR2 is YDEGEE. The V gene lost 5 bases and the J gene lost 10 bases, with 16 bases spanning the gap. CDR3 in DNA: TGTGCCAGCAGTCCGGGACTTGATTTAGAGCAGTTCTTC. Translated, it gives CASSPGLDLEQFF.

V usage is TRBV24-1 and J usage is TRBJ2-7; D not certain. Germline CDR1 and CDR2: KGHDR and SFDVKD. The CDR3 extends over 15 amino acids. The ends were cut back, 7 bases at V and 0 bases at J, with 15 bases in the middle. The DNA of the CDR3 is TGTGCCACCAGAAATACAGTAGGAAGCTCCTACGAGCAGTACTTC. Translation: CATRNTVGSSYEQYF.

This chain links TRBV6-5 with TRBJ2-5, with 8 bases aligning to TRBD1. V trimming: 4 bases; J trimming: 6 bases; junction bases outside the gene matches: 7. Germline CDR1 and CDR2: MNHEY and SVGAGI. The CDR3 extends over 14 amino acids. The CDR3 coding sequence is TGTGCCAGCAGTTCTCACGACAGGGGAAAGACCCAGTACTTC. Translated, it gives CASSSHDRGKTQYF.

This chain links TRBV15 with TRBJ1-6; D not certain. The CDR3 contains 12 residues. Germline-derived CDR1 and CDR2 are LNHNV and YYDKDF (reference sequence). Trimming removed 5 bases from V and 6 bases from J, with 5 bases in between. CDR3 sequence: CATSHRNSPLHF. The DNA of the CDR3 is TGTGCCACCAGCCACCGTAATTCACCCCTCCACTTT. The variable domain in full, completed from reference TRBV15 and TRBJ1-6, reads DAMVIQNPRYQVTQFGKPVTLSCSQTLNHNVMYWYQQKSSQAPKLLFHYYDKDFNNEADTPDNFQSRRPNTSFCFLDIRSPGLGDTAMYLCATSHRNSPLHFGNGTRLTVT.

CDR3 loop: CASSPRTGALYSNQPQHF. The DNA of the CDR3 is TGTGCCAGCAGCCCCCGGACAGGCGCCCTTTATAGCAATCAGCCCCAGCATTTT. The chain recombines TRBV9 with TRBJ1-5; 7 nucleotides match TRBD1. Per the germline V gene, CDR1 is SGDLS and CDR2 is YYNGEE. CDR3 length: 18 residues. The V segment lost 4 bases and the J segment 0 bases; nucleotides outside the gene matches: 13. Using reference TRBV9 and TRBJ1-5 for the parts outside the CDR3, the full variable domain is DSGVTQTPKHLITATGQRVTLRCSPRSGDLSVYWYQQSLDQGLQFLIQYYNGEERAKGNILERFSAQQFPDLHSELNLSSLELGDSALYFCASSPRTGALYSNQPQHFGDGTRLSIL.

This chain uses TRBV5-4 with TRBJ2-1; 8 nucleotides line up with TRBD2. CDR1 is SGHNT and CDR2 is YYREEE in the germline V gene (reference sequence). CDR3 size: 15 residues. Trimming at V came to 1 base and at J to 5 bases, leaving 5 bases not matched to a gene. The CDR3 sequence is CASSLYSGVDNEQFF. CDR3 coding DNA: TGTGCCAGCAGCTTGTATAGCGGGGTCGACAATGAGCAGTTCTTC.

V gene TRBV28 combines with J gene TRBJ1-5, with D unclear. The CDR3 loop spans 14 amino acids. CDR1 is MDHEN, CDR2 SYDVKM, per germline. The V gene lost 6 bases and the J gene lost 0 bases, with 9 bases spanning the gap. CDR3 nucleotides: TGTGCCAGCAGCAGAGAAAATAGCAATCAGCCCCAGCATTTT. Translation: CASSRENSNQPQHF.

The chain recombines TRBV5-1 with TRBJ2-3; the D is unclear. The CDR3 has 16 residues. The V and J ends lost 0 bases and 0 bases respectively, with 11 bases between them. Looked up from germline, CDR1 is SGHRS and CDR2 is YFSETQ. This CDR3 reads CASSLVASPSTDTQYF. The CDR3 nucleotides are TGCGCCAGCAGCTTGGTGGCATCTCCTAGCACAGATACGCAGTATTTT.

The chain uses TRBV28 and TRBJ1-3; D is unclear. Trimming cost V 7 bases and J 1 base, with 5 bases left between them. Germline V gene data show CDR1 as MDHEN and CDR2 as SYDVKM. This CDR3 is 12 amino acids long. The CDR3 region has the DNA TGTGCCAGCACAGCGTCTGGAAACACCATATATTTT. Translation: CASTASGNTIYF.

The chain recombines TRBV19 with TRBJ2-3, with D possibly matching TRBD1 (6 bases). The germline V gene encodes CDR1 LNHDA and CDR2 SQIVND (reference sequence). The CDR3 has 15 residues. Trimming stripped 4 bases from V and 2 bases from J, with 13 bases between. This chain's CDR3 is CASSRQTGTTDTQYF. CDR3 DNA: TGTGCCAGTAGTAGACAAACAGGGACCACAGATACGCAGTATTTT.

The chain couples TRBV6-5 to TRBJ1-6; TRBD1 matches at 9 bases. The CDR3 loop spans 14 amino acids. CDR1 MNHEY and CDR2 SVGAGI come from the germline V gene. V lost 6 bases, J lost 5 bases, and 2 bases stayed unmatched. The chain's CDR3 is CASRRQGDNSPLHF. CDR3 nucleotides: TGTGCCAGCAGAAGACAGGGGGATAATTCACCCCTCCACTTT.

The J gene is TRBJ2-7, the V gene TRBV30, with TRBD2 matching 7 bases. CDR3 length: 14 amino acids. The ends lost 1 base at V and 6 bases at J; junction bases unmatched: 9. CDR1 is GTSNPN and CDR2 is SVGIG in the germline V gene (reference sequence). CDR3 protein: CAWSETAGNSEQYF. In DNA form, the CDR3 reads TGTGCCTGGAGTGAGACAGCGGGGAACAGCGAGCAGTACTTC.

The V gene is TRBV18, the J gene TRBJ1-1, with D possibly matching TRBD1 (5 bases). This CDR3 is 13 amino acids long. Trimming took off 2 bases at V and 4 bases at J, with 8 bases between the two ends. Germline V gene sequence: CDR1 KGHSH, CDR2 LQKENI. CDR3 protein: CASSPGARTEAFF. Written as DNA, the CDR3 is TGTGCCAGCTCACCAGGGGCCCGCACTGAAGCTTTCTTT.

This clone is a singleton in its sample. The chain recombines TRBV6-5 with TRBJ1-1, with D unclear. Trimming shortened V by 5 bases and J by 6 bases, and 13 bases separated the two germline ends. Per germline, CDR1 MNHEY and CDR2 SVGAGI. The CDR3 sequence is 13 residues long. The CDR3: CASSLVGESEAFF. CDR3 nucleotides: TGTGCCAGCAGTCTCGTTGGGGAGTCTGAAGCTTTCTTT.

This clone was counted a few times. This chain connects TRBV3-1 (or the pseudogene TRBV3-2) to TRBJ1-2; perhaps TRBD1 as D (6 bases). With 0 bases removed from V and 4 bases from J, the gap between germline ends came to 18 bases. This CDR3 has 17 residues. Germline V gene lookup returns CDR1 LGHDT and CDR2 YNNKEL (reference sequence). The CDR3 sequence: CASSQDHGAGTSYGYTF. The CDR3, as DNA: TGTGCCAGCAGCCAAGATCACGGGGCCGGGACAAGCTATGGCTACACCTTC.